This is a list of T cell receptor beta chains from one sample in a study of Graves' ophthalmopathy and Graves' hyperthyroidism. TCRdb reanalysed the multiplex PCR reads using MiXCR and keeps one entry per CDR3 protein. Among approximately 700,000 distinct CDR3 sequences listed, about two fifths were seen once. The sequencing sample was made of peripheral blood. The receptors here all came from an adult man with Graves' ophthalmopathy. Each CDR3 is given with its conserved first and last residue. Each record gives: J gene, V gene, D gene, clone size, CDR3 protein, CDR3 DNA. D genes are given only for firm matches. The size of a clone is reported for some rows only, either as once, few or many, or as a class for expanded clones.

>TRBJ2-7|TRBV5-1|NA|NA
CASSQADGNSYEQYF
TGCGCCAGCAGCCAAGCCGACGGGAACTCCTACGAGCAGTACTTC
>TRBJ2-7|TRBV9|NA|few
CASSVGPSPGPSGEQYF
TGTGCCAGCAGCGTAGGCCCTTCCCCCGGGCCCTCGGGAGAGCAGTACTTC
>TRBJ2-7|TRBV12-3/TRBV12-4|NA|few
CAITGGLVGGQYF
TGTGCCATCACCGGGGGACTGGTTGGCGGGCAGTACTTC
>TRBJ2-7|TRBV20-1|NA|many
CSAREGSRVSYF
TGCAGTGCTAGGGAGGGAAGTCGGGTCTCGTACTTC
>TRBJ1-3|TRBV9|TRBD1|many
CASSVGDRGFSGNTIYF
TGTGCCAGCAGCGTAGGGGACAGGGGATTCTCTGGAAACACCATATATTTT
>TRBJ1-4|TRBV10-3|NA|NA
CAISESGEGEKLFF
TGTGCCATCAGTGAGTCAGGGGAAGGAGAAAAACTGTTTTTT
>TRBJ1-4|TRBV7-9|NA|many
CASSSDRPTNEKLFF
TGTGCCAGCAGCTCGGACAGACCTACTAATGAAAAACTGTTTTTT
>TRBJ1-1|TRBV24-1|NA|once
CATSDPGGTDDEAFF
TGTGCCACCAGTGACCCGGGGGGAACAGATGACGAAGCTTTCTTT
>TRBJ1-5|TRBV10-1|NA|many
CASKGRNHQPQHF
TGCGCCAGCAAGGGACGGAATCATCAGCCCCAGCATTTT
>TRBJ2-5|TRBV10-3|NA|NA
CAISESAGRTGETQYF
TGTGCCATCAGTGAGTCCGCGGGGCGAACCGGGGAGACCCAGTACTTC
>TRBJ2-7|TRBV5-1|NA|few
CASSLGTHGRVSYEQYF
TGCGCCAGCAGCTTGGGGACTCATGGCCGGGTCTCCTACGAGCAGTACTTC
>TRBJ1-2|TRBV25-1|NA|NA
CACSARDPGQAYGYTF
NA
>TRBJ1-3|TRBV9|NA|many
CASSVQGSGNTIYF
TGTGCCAGCAGCGTCCAGGGTTCTGGAAACACCATATATTTT
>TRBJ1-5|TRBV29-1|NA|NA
CSVEGTGQETQHF
TGCAGCGTTGAGGGGACGGGTCAAGAGACCCAGCATTTT
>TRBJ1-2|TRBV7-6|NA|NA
CASSLLSGDYGYTF
TGTGCCAGCAGCTTACTAAGCGGGGACTATGGCTACACCTTC
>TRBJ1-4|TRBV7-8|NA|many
CASSLVQGDEKLFF
TGTGCCAGCAGCTTAGTGCAGGGAGACGAAAAACTGTTTTTT
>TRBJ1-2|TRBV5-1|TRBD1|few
CASSWGQVEYGYTF
TGCGCCAGCAGCTGGGGACAGGTTGAATATGGCTACACCTTC
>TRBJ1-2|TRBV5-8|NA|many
CASSPSRGPYGYTF
TGTGCCAGCAGCCCCTCCCGAGGGCCTTATGGCTACACCTTC
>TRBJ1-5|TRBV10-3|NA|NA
CAISESNGSNQPQHF
TGTGCCATCAGTGAGTCCAACGGAAGCAATCAGCCCCAGCATTTT
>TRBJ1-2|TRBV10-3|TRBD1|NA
CASRISGQGYYGYTF
TGTGCCAGCAGGATCTCGGGACAGGGGTACTATGGCTACACCTTC
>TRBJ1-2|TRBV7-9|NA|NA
CASSPLGGGLYGYTF
TGTGCCAGCAGCCCCTTAGGGGGTGGTCTCTATGGCTACACCTTC
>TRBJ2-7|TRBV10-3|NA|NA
CASRHRESEQYF
TGTGCCAGCAGGCACAGGGAGAGCGAGCAGTACTTC
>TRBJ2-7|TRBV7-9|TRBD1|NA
CASSLGGTGLSYEQYF
TGTGCCAGCAGCTTGGGGGGGACAGGGCTTTCCTACGAGCAGTACTTC
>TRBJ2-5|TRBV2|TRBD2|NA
CASSERPSGDQETQYF
TGTGCCAGCAGTGAAAGGCCTAGCGGGGATCAAGAGACCCAGTACTTC
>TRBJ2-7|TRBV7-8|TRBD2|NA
CARAGSSYEQYF
TGTGCTAGAGCGGGAAGCTCCTACGAGCAGTACTTC
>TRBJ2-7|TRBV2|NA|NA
CASSERAGTYF
TGTGCCAGCAGTGAGAGGGCGGGGACTTACTTC
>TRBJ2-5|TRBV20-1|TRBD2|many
CSASGLAGGGGETQYF
TGCAGTGCTAGTGGCCTAGCGGGGGGAGGGGGAGAGACCCAGTACTTC
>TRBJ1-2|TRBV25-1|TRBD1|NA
CASSPGTGAGYTF
TGTGCCAGCAGTCCCGGGACAGGGGCCGGCTACACCTTC
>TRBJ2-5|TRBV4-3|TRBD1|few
CASSHQTRTGRETQYF
TGCGCCAGCAGCCATCAGACAAGGACAGGGAGAGAGACCCAGTACTTC
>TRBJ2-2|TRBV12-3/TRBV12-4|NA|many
CASSFQAAKKFF
TGTGCCAGCAGTTTCCAAGCAGCGAAGAAGTTTTTT
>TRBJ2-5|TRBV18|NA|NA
CASSPPVSRRETQYF
TGTGCCAGCTCACCACCGGTCTCTAGGCGGGAGACCCAGTACTTC
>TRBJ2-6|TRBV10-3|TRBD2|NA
CAISEGSGGNVLTF
TGTGCCATCAGTGAAGGTAGCGGGGGCAACGTCCTGACTTTC
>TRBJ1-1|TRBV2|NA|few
CASMGRTTRGEQFF
TGTGCCAGCATGGGTCGAACCACCCGGGGTGAGCAGTTCTTT
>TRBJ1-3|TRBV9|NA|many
CASSVEGTGNTIYF
TGTGCCAGCAGCGTAGAAGGGACTGGAAACACCATATATTTT
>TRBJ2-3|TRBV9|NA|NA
CASSVEGRVVLDTQYF
TGTGCCAGCAGCGTAGAAGGCAGGGTGGTTTTGGATACGCAGTATTTT
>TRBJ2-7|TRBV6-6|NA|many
CASSRANEQYF
TGTGCCAGCAGCCGGGCAAACGAGCAGTACTTC
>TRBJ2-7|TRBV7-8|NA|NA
CASTGGGPGYEQYF
TGTGCCAGCACCGGTGGAGGGCCGGGTTACGAGCAGTACTTC
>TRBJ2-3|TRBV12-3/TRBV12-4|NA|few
CASSSTTGEDTQYF
TGTGCCAGCAGTTCTACGACCGGGGAAGATACGCAGTATTTT
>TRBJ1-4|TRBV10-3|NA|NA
CAISRDYNEKLFF
TGTGCCATCAGCAGGGATTATAATGAAAAACTGTTTTTT
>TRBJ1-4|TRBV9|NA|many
CASSPLSWYGEKLFF
TGTGCCAGCAGCCCACTATCCTGGTACGGCGAAAAACTGTTTTTT
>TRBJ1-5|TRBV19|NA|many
CASSIDLRGNQPQHF
TGTGCCAGTAGTATAGATCTACGGGGCAATCAGCCCCAGCATTTT
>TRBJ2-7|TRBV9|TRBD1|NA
CASSSGRGTEFPSYEQYF
TGTGCCAGCAGCTCAGGTAGGGGGACAGAATTTCCGTCCTACGAGCAGTACTTC
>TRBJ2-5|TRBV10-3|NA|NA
CAISLDRQETQYF
TGTGCCATCAGTCTCGACAGGCAAGAGACCCAGTACTTC
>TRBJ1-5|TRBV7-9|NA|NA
CASSQGWGSNQPQHF
TGCGCCAGCAGCCAAGGGTGGGGGAGCAATCAGCCCCAGCATTTT
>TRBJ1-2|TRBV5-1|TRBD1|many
CASSFRDSPNYGYTF
TGCGCCAGCAGCTTCCGGGACAGCCCTAACTATGGCTACACCTTC
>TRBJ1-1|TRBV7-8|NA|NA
CASSLSLSRNTEAFF
TGTGCCAGCAGCTTATCCCTCAGCCGGAACACTGAAGCTTTCTTT
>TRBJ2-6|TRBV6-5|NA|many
CASSLGWSGANVLTF
TGTGCCAGCAGTTTGGGATGGTCTGGGGCCAACGTCCTGACTTTC
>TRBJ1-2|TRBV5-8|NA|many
CASSLPEYGYTF
TGTGCCAGCAGCTTACCTGAGTATGGCTACACCTTC
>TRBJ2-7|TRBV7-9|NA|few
CASSLGPLYEQYF
TGTGCCAGCAGCTTAGGGCCTCTCTACGAGCAGTACTTC
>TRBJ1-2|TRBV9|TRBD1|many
CASSLSRDRFLWF
TGTGCCAGCAGCTTAAGCCGGGACAGGTTTCTCTGGTTC
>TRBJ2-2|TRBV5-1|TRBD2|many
CASSSRLAGHTGELFF
TGCGCCAGCAGCTCCCGACTAGCGGGACACACCGGGGAGCTGTTTTTT
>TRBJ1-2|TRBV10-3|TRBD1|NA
CATKGQGDGYTF
TGTGCCACCAAGGGACAGGGCGATGGCTACACCTTC
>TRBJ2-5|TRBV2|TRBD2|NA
CATQNGLAGAHQETQYF
TGTGCCACCCAAAACGGACTAGCGGGGGCTCATCAAGAGACCCAGTACTTC
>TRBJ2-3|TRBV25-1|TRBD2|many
CASALAGGRDTQYF
TGTGCCAGCGCTCTAGCGGGAGGTCGAGATACGCAGTATTTT
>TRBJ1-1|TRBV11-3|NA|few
CASSSVTGPRGTEAFF
TGTGCCAGCAGCTCCGTCACGGGGCCGAGGGGAACTGAAGCTTTCTTT
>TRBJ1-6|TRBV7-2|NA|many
CASSEEGRSPLHF
TGTGCCAGCAGCGAAGAGGGGCGTTCACCCCTCCACTTT
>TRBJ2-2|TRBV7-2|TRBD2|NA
CASNPPGLAGELGTGELFF
TGCGCCAGCAACCCGCCGGGACTAGCGGGAGAGCTCGGCACCGGGGAGCTGTTTTTT
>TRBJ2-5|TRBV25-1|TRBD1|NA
CASVGGQVQETQYF
TGTGCCAGCGTTGGGGGACAGGTCCAAGAGACCCAGTACTTC